This TCR beta chain was retrieved from a study of early T cells in non-severe SARS-CoV-2 infection. General study results and limits: Private and CD4 specificities were missed by VDJdb matching, skewed to anti-spike CD8.

Each CDR3 protein gets one entry after TCRdb re-called the 5' RACE reads with MiXCR. There are under 75,000 distinct CDR3 sequences in the sample; roughly an eighth occur only once, and about 8.6% lies in the top ten. The sample holds a few counts of this clonotype. Its antigen is as yet unknown. The trim removed 4 bases at V and 5 bases at J, leaving 2 bases unmatched. The CDR3 covers 12 residues. The germline CDR1 and CDR2 sequences are MDHEN and SYDVKM. V gene TRBV28 combines with J gene TRBJ2-7; 7 nucleotides agree with TRBD2. The sequenced material came from whole blood. The receptor was derived from an adult who was a healthcare worker with PCR-confirmed SARS-CoV-2 infection or an uninfected control (not recorded which). CDR3 sequence reads: CASSWGGNEQYF. CDR3 nucleotides: TGTGCCAGCAGTTGGGGGGGGAACGAGCAGTACTTC.